This T cell receptor (beta chain) came from a study of control samples from healthy donors and cancer patients. Generated by immunoSEQ multiplex PCR, the TCRdb table keeps only in-frame clones and is missing some. The repertoire holds around 120,000 clones, with 80% to 90% as singletons. The origin of this receptor is a woman aged 45-59 years with colorectal cancer. The sample comprised PBMCs.

The CDR3 protein is CASSIDWGQETEAFF. For the CDR3, the DNA is TGTGCCAGTAGTATAGATTGGGGGCAGGAGACTGAAGCTTTCTTT. The genes are TRBV19 and TRBJ1-1; D may be TRBD1 (6 bases). CDR3 length: 15 amino acids. Germline assignment: CDR1 LNHDA and CDR2 SQIVND (reference sequence). Trimming left V 0 bases short and J 5 bases short, with 13 bases between. Full variable domain (rest looked up from reference TRBV19 and TRBJ1-1): DGGITQSPKYLFRKEGQNVTLSCEQNLNHDAMYWYRQDPGQGLRLIYYSQIVNDFQKGDIAEGYSVSREKKESFPLTVTSAQKNPTAFYLCASSIDWGQETEAFFGQGTRLTVV.